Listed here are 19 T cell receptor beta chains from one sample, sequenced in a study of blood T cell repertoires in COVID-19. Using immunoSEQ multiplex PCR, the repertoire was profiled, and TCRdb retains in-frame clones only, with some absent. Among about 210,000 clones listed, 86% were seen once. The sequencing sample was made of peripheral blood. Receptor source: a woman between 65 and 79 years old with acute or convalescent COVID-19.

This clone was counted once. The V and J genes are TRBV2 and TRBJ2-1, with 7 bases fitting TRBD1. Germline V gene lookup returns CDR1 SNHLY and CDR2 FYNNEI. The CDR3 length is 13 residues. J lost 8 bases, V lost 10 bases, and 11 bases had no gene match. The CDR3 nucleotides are TGTGCCACGAGGCCAGGGGGTCCCGATGAGCAGTTCTTC. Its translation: CATRPGGPDEQFF.

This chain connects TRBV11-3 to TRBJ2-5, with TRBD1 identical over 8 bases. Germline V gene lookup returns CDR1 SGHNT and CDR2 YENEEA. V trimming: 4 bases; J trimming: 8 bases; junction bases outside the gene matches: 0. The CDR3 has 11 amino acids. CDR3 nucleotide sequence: TGTGCCAGCAGCTCAGGGGGCACCCAGTACTTC. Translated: CASSSGGTQYF.

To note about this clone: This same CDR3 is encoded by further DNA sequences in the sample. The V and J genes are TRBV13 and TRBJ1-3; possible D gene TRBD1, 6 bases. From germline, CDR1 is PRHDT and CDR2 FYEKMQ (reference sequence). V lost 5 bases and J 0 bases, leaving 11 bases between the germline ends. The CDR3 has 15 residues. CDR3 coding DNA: TGTGCCAGCAGCCTGGACAGCTCCTCTGGAAACACCATATATTTT. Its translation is CASSLDSSSGNTIYF.

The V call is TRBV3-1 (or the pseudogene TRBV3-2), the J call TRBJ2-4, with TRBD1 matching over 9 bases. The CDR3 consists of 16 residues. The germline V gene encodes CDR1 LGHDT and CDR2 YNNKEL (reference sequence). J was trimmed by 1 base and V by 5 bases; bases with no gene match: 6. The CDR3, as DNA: TGTGCCAGCAGCTTTATCGGGACAGGGGCCAAAAACATTCAGTACTTC. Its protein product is CASSFIGTGAKNIQYF.

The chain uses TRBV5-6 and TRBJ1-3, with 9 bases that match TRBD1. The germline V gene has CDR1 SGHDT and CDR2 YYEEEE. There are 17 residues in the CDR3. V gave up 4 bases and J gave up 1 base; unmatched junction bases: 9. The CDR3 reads CASSPSGTGMSGNTIYF. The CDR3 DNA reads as TGTGCCAGCAGCCCTTCCGGGACAGGGATGTCTGGAAACACCATATATTTT.

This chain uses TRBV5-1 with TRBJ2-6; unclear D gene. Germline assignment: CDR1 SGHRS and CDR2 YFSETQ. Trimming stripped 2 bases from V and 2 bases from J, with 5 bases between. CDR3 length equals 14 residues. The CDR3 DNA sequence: TGCGCCAGCAGCTTCGAGGCTGGGGCCAACGTCCTGACTTTC. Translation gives CASSFEAGANVLTF.

CDR3 DNA: TGTGCCAGCAGCTCGGTACGAAATGAAAAACTGTTTTTT. Translated, it gives CASSSVRNEKLFF. V gene TRBV7-9 combines with J gene TRBJ1-4, with D hard to call. The CDR3 length is 13 residues. The V gene's germline CDR1 is SEHNR and CDR2 FQNEAQ (reference sequence). V shed 4 bases and J shed 5 bases, with 8 bases lying between them.

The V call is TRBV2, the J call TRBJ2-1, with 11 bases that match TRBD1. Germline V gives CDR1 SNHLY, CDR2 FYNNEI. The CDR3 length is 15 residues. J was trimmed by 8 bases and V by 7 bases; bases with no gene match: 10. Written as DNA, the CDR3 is TGTGCCAGCATTAGGGACAGGGGGAACTCGGATGAGCAGTTCTTC. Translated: CASIRDRGNSDEQFF.

DNA for the CDR3: TGTGCCAGCAGTGGTCTAGCGGGAGCCCATGAGCAGTTCTTC. It is translated as CASSGLAGAHEQFF. J is TRBJ2-1 and V is TRBV2, with 10 bases matching TRBD2. CDR3 length equals 14 residues. Germline-derived CDR1 and CDR2 are SNHLY and FYNNEI. V lost 4 bases, J lost 8 bases, and 5 bases stayed unmatched.

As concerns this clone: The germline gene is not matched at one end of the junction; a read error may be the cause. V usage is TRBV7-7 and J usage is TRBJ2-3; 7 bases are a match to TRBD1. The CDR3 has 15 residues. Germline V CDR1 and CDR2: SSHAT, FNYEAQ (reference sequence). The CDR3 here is CASSDRAGGTDTQYF. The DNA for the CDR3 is TGTGCTAGCAGCGACAGGGCAGGCGGCACAGATACGCAGTATTTT.

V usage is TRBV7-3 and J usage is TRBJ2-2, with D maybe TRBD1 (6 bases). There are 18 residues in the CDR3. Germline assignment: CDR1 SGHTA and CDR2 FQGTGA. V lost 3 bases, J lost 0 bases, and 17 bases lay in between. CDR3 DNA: TGTGCCAGCAGCTTCGGCCCGAGGGGGAACGCGAACACCGGGGAGCTGTTTTTT. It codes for CASSFGPRGNANTGELFF.

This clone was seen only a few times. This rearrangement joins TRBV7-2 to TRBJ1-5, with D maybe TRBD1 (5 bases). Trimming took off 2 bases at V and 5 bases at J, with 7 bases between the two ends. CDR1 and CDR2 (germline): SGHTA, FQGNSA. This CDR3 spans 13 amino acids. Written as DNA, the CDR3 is TGTGCCAGCAGCTTATTCAGGGATCAGCCCCAGCATTTT. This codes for CASSLFRDQPQHF.

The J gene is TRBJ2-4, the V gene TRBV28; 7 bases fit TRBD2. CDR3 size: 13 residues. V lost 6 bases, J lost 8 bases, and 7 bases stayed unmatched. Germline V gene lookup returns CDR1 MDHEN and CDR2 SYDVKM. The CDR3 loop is CASSLPAGDIQYF. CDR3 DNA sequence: TGTGCCAGCAGCCTACCGGCGGGGGACATTCAGTACTTC.

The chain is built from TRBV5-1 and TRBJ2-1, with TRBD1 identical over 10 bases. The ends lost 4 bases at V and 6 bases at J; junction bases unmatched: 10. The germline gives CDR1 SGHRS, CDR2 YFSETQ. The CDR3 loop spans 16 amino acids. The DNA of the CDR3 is TGCGCCAGCAGCACTGGGGACAGGGGTGTCTTCAATGAGCAGTTCTTC. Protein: CASSTGDRGVFNEQFF.

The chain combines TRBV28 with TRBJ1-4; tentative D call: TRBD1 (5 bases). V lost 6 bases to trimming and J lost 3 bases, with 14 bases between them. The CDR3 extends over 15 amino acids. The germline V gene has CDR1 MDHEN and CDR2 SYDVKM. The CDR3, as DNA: TGTGCCAGCAGAACCTCCGGGACTTCTAATGAAAAACTGTTTTTT. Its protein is CASRTSGTSNEKLFF.

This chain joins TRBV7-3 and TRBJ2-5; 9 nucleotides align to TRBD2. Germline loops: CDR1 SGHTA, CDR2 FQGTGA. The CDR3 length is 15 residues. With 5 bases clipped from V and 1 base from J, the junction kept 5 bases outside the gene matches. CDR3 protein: CASSPLAGFQETQYF. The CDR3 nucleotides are TGTGCCAGCAGCCCACTAGCGGGCTTCCAAGAGACCCAGTACTTC. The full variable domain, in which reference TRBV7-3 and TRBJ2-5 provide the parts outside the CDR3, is GAGVSQTPSNKVTEKGKYVELRCDPISGHTALYWYRQSLGQGPEFLIYFQGTGAADDSGLPNDRFFAVRPEGSVSTLKIQRTERGDSAVYLCASSPLAGFQETQYFGPGTRLLVL.

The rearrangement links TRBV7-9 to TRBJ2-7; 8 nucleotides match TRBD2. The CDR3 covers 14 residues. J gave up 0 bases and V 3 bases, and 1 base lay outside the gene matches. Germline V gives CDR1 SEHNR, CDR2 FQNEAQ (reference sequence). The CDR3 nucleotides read TGTGCCAGCAGCTTCAGCGGGAGCTCCTACGAGCAGTACTTC. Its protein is CASSFSGSSYEQYF. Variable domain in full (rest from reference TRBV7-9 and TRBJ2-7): DTGVSQNPRHKITKRGQNVTFRCDPISEHNRLYWYRQTLGQGPEFLTYFQNEAQLEKSRLLSDRFSAERPKGSFSTLEIQRTEQGDSAMYLCASSFSGSSYEQYFGPGTRLTVT.

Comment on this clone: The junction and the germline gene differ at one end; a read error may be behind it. The CDR3 coding sequence is TGTGCCAGCAGCCCGACCGAGAACACTAAAGCTTTCTTT. Amino acid sequence: CASSPTENTKAFF. The V and J genes are TRBV13 and TRBJ1-1; D remains unclear. This CDR3 is built from 13 residues. The germline CDR1 and CDR2 sequences are PRHDT and FYEKMQ (reference sequence).

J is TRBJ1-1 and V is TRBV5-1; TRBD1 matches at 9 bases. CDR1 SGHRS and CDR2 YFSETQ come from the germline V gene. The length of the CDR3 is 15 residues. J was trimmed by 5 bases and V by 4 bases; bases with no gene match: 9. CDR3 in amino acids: CASSEGQGTGTEAFF. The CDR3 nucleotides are TGCGCCAGCAGCGAGGGACAGGGCACGGGGACTGAAGCTTTCTTT.